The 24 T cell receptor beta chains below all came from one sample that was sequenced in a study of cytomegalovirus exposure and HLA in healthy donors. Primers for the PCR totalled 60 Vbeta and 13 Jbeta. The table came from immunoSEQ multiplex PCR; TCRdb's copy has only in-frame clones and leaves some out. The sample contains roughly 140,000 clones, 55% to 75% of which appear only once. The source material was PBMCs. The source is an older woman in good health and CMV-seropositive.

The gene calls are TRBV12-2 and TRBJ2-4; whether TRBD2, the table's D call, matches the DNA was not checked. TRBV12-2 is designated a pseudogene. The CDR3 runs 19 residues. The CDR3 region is CASRLGSGRADVTKNIQYF. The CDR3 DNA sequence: TGTGCAAGTCGCTTAGGTAGCGGGAGGGCCGATGTTACCAAAAACATTCAGTACTTC.

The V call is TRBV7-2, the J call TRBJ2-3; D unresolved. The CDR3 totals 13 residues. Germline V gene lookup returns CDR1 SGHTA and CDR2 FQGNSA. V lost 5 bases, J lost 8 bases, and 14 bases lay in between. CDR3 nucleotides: TGTGCCAGCAGCCCTATAGGAGTCGGTACGCAGTATTTT. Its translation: CASSPIGVGTQYF.

CDR3 residues: CASSSTGLGLQPQHF. The DNA of the CDR3 is TGTGCCAGCAGCTCCACAGGGTTAGGATTGCAGCCCCAGCATTTT. This chain connects TRBV28 to TRBJ1-5; D might be TRBD1 (6 bases). The CDR3 has 15 amino acids. Germline CDR1 is MDHEN and CDR2 is SYDVKM. Trimming cost V 6 bases and J 7 bases, with 19 bases left between them.

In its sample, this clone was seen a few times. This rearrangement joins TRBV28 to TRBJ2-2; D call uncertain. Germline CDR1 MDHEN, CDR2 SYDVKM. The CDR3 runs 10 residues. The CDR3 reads CAGDTGELFF. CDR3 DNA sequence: TGTGCGGGCGACACCGGGGAGCTGTTTTTT.

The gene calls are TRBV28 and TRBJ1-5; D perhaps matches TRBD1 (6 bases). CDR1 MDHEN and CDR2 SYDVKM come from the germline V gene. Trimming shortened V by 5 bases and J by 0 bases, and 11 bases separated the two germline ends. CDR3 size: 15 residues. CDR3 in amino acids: CASSATGRSNQPQHF. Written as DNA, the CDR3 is TGTGCCAGCAGTGCGACAGGTCGTAGCAATCAGCCCCAGCATTTT. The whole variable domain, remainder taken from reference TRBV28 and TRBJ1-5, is DVKVTQSSRYLVKRTGEKVFLECVQDMDHENMFWYRQDPGLGLRLIYFSYDVKMKEKGDIPEGYSVSREKKERFSLILESASTNQTSMYLCASSATGRSNQPQHFGDGTRLSIL.

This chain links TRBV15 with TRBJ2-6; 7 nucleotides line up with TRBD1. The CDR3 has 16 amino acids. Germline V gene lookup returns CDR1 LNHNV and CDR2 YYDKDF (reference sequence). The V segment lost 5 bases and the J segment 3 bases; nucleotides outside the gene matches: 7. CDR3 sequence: CATSERGGRGANVLTF. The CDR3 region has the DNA TGTGCCACCAGCGAGAGAGGGGGCCGTGGGGCCAACGTCCTGACTTTC.

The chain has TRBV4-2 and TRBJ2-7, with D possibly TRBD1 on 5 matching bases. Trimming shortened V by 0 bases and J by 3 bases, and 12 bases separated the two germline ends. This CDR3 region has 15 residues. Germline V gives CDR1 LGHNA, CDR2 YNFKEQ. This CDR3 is CASSQDLDTNYEQYF. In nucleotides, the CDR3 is TGTGCCAGCAGCCAAGATTTGGACACCAACTACGAGCAGTACTTC.

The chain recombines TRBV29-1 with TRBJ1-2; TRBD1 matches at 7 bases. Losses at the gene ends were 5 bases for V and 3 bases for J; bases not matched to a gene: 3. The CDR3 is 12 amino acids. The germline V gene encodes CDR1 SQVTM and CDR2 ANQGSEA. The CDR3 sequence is CSVNTGDYGYTF. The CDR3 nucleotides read TGCAGCGTTAACACAGGGGACTATGGCTACACCTTC.

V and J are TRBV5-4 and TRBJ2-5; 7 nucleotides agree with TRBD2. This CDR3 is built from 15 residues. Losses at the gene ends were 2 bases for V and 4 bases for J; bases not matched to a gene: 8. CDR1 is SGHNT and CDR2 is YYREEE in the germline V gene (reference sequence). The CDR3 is CASSFGLGTGETQYF. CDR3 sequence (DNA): TGTGCCAGCAGCTTCGGACTAGGGACCGGAGAGACCCAGTACTTC.

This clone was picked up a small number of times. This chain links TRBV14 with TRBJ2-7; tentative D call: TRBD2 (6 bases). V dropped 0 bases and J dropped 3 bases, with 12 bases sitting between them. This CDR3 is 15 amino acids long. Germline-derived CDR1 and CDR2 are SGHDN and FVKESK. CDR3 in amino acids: CASSQDLTSFYEQYF. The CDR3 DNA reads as TGTGCCAGCAGCCAAGATCTTACTAGCTTCTACGAGCAGTACTTC.

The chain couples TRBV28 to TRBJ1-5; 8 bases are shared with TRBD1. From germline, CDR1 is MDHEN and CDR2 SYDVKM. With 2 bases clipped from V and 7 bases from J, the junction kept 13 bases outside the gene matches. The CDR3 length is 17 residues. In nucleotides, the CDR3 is TGTGCCAGCAGTTTAAACCCCACCGGACAGGGCAGGCAGCCCCAGCATTTT. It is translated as CASSLNPTGQGRQPQHF.

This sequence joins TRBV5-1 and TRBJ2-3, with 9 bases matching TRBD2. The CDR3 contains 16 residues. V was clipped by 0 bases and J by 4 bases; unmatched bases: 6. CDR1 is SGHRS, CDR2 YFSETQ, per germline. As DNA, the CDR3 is TGCGCCAGCAGCTTGGCCGCACTAGCGGGTCCAGATACGCAGTATTTT. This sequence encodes CASSLAALAGPDTQYF.

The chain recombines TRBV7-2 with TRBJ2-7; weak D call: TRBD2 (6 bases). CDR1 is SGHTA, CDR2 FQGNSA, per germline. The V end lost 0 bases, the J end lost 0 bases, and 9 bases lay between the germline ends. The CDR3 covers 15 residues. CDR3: CASSLAGGPSYEQYF. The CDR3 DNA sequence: TGTGCCAGCAGCTTAGCGGGAGGTCCCTCCTACGAGCAGTACTTC.

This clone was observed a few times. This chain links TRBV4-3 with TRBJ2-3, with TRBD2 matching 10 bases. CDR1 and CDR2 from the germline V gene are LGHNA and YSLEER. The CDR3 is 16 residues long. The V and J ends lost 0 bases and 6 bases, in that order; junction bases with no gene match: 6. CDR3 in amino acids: CASSQDGLAGADTQYF. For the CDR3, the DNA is TGCGCCAGCAGCCAAGATGGGCTAGCGGGAGCCGATACGCAGTATTTT.

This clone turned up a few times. CDR3 coding DNA: TGTGCCAGCAGCCGGAGACCGAACGTAATCCTTAGCAATCAGCCCCAGCATTTT. Its protein product is CASSRRPNVILSNQPQHF. This chain joins TRBV28 and TRBJ1-5, with D unclear. V was cut by 6 bases and J by 0 bases, with 21 bases left in between. The CDR3 contains 18 residues. Germline values: CDR1 MDHEN, CDR2 SYDVKM.

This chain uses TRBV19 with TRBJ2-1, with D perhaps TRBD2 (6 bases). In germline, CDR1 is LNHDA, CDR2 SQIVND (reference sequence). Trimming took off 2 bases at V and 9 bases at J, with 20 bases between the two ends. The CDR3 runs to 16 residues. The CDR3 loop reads CASSIKGGLIVGEQFF. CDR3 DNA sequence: TGTGCCAGTAGTATAAAGGGAGGACTAATCGTGGGTGAGCAGTTCTTC.

Here the CDR3 reads CASSEARQGAGGYTF. CDR3 in DNA: TGTGCCAGCAGTGAAGCAAGACAGGGGGCCGGTGGCTACACCTTC. The chain recombines TRBV6-1 with TRBJ1-2; 10 nucleotides match TRBD1. CDR3 length: 15 residues. After removal of 0 bases from V and 7 bases from J, the junction contained 5 bases not matched to a gene. Germline loops: CDR1 MNHNS, CDR2 SASEGT.

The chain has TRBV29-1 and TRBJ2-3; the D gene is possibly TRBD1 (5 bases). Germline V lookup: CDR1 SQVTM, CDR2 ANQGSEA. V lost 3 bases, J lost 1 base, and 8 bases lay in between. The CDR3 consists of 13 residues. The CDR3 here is CSVDTGRTDTQYF. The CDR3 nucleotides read TGCAGCGTTGACACAGGTCGCACAGATACGCAGTATTTT.

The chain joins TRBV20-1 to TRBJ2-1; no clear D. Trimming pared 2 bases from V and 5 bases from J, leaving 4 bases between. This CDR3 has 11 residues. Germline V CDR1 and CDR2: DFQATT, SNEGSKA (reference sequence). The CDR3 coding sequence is TGCAGTGCTAGAACAGACAATGAGCAGTTCTTC. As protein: CSARTDNEQFF.

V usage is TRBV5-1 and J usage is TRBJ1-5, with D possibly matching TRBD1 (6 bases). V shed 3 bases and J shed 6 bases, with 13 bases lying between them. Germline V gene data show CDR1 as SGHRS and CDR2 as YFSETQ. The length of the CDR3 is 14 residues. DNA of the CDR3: TGCGCCAGCAGCTGGTTGGGGGCCGGTCAGCCCCAGCATTTT. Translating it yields CASSWLGAGQPQHF.

CDR3 loop: CASMEQGQDTQYF. The CDR3, as DNA: TGCGCCAGCATGGAACAGGGTCAAGATACGCAGTATTTT. The chain couples TRBV5-1 to TRBJ2-3, with D possibly matching TRBD1 (6 bases). Trimming shortened V by 6 bases and J by 5 bases, and 13 bases separated the two germline ends. The CDR3 extends over 13 amino acids. Germline CDR1 SGHRS, CDR2 YFSETQ.

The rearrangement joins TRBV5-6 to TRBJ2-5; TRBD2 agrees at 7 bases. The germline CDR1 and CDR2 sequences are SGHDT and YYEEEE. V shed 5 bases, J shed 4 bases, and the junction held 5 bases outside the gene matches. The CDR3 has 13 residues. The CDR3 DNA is TGTGCCAGCAGTTCGGGGGGAAGAGAGACCCAGTACTTC. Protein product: CASSSGGRETQYF.

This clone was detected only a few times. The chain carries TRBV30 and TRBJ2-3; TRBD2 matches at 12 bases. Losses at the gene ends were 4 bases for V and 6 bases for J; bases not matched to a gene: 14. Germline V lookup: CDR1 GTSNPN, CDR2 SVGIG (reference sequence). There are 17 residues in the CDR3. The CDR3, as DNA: TGTGCCTGGACCGTAAAAAAAAGGACTAGCGGGAAGGATACGCAGTATTTT. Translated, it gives CAWTVKKRTSGKDTQYF.

In DNA, the CDR3 is TGTGCCAGCAGGTCAACACAGGGTTTTCTCCACGGAAACACCATATATTTT. Translating it yields CASRSTQGFLHGNTIYF. The chain uses TRBV7-9 and TRBJ1-3, with a tentative D call TRBD1 (6 bases). Germline assignment: CDR1 SEHNR and CDR2 FQNEAQ (reference sequence). This CDR3 region has 17 residues. V was cut by 6 bases and J by 4 bases, with 22 bases left in between.